Following are 3 T cell receptor beta chains from one sample sequenced in a study of T cells in localized non-small cell lung cancer. TCRdb's copy holds only in-frame clones and misses some; the assay was immunoSEQ multiplex PCR. This sample has roughly 40,000 clones, with 81% found just once. Sequenced material: peripheral blood mononuclear cells, taken before any cancer treatment. All receptors come from a male donor at least 60 years old with stage II lung adenocarcinoma.

This chain uses TRBV5-1 with TRBJ2-5, with D possibly being TRBD1 (5 bases). Trimming left V 4 bases short and J 4 bases short, with 8 bases between. Germline V gives CDR1 SGHRS, CDR2 YFSETQ. The CDR3 has 12 amino acids. CDR3 region: CASSQGVETQYF. CDR3 DNA sequence: TGCGCCAGCAGCCAGGGCGTAGAGACCCAGTACTTC.

This clone was detected only once. The rearrangement links TRBV27 to TRBJ1-1, with D uncertain. The CDR3 totals 14 residues. V shed 2 bases and J shed 1 base, with 8 bases lying between them. In germline, CDR1 is MNHEY, CDR2 SMNVEV (reference sequence). CDR3 in amino acids: CASSLAPANTEAFF. The CDR3 nucleotides are TGTGCCAGCAGTTTAGCGCCAGCGAACACTGAAGCTTTCTTT.

The chain recombines TRBV6-6 with TRBJ2-3, with 7 bases identical to TRBD1. Trimming took 2 bases from V and 4 from J; bases not matched to a gene: 3. Germline lookup yields CDR1 MNHNY and CDR2 SVGAGI (reference sequence). There are 14 residues in the CDR3. The DNA for the CDR3 is TGTGCCAGCAGTTACGACAGGGCGGCAGATACGCAGTATTTT. It yields the protein CASSYDRAADTQYF.